This TCR beta chain derives from a study of regulatory T cells in long-lasting Graves disease. This sample's time point: persistent/refractory GD, antithyroid drugs over 5 years with positive TRAb. With RNA extracted from PBMCs as input, the TCR library was made. The germline V and J ends were trimmed by 0 bases and 2 bases, with 8 bases remaining between them. From germline, CDR1 is LGHDT and CDR2 YNNKEL (reference sequence). The CDR3 has 15 residues. For TCR beta, libraries came from iRepertoire HTBI primers and Arm-PCR of CDR3 regions. Each CDR3 protein is one row after TCRdb ran MiXCR on the multiplex PCR reads. This table has 350,000 to 500,000 distinct CDR3 sequences, 20% to 25% appearing once. As for this clonotype: Being one base from a much bigger clone, this may be a read error. The conserved phenylalanine or tryptophan is not found at the CDR3 terminus, so this likely reflects a read error.

Sequences were derived from peripheral blood mononuclear cells (PBMCs), sampled when the disease was refractory, from a patient treated with antithyroid drugs. This receptor was obtained from a female donor with Graves disease. The chain has TRBV3-1 and TRBJ1-5; D is ambiguous. CDR3 nucleotide sequence: TGTGCCAGCAGCCAAGACAGCCGGGGCAATCAGCCCCAGCATTAT. Protein product: CASSQDSRGNQPQHY.